The rows below give T cell receptor beta chains drawn from one sample of a study of cytomegalovirus exposure and HLA in healthy donors. Libraries were prepared by immunoSEQ multiplex PCR; TCRdb keeps only in-frame clonotypes and omits some of them. The sample has about 200,000 clones, 80% to 90% seen once; the top ten hold less than 2%. Sequencing was performed on PBMCs. Every receptor here comes from a man aged 40-49 years in good health and CMV-seropositive. The CDR3 runs from the conserved cysteine through the conserved F or W. The D gene is left open where the match is weak. Some rows have no size entry. The others give once, few or many, or a class for an expanded clone.

clone_size	v_call	d_call	j_call	cdr3_nt	cdr3_aa
.	TRBV11-2	.	TRBJ1-1	TGTGCCAGCAGCTTAGTACGGGGGACTGAAGCTTTCTTT	CASSLVRGTEAFF
few	TRBV15	.	TRBJ2-2	TGTGCCACCAGCATCCACCGGACAGCCGGCGGGGAGCTGTTTTTT	CATSIHRTAGGELFF
.	TRBV5-4	.	TRBJ2-7	TGTGCCAGCAGCCGGGGACTGACCTACGAGCAGTACTTC	CASSRGLTYEQYF
.	TRBV29-1	TRBD2	TRBJ2-5	TGCAGCGTTGAAGAAACTAGCGGGGGGGAGCAGTACTTC	CSVEETSGGEQYF
.	TRBV7-6	TRBD2	TRBJ2-3	TGTGCCAGCAGCTTAATAGGCGGGAGGGACACAGATACGCAGTATTTT	CASSLIGGRDTDTQYF
.	TRBV29-1	.	TRBJ1-1	TGCAGCGTTCCAGCACGGGGGGACACTGAAGCTTTCTTT	CSVPARGDTEAFF
.	TRBV7-6	.	TRBJ1-6	TGTGCCAGCAGCTTAGACAGGGTCAGCTCACCCCTCCACTTT	CASSLDRVSSPLHF
.	TRBV6-1	TRBD1	TRBJ1-5	TGTGCCAGCAGGCGGACAGGGGACGGCAATCAGCCCCAGCATTTT	CASRRTGDGNQPQHF
.	TRBV5-5	TRBD1	TRBJ1-2	TGTGCCAGCAGCGGGGACAGGGGGGTCTATGGCTACACCTTC	CASSGDRGVYGYTF
.	TRBV19	.	TRBJ1-5	TGTGCCAGTAGTATGGACAGCAAGTGGAGCAATCAGCCCCAGCATTTT	CASSMDSKWSNQPQHF
.	TRBV9	TRBD1	TRBJ2-3	TGTGCCAGCGGGGACAGGGGGTCAGATACGCAGTATTTT	CASGDRGSDTQYF
.	TRBV21-1	.	TRBJ2-5	TGTGCCAGCAGCAAAGAAATCTGGTGGCTAGCGGGAGATAGGTGGGAGACCCAGTACTTC	CASSKEIWWLAGDRWETQYF
few	TRBV7-9	.	TRBJ2-2	TGTGCCAGCAGCTTAGTTTCTGGGGCTAATCCCGCCGGGGAGCTGTTTTTT	CASSLVSGANPAGELFF
.	TRBV29-1	.	TRBJ2-3	TGCAGCGTCTGGAGTGATACGCAGTATTTT	CSVWSDTQYF
.	TRBV5-1	.	TRBJ2-3	TGCGCCAGCAGCTTAGAGAGCACAGATACGCAGTATTTT	CASSLESTDTQYF
few	TRBV5-1	.	TRBJ2-5	TGCGCCAGCAGCTTGGGCAGGGGTTATCAAGAGACCCAGTACTTC	CASSLGRGYQETQYF
.	TRBV4-1	.	TRBJ1-6	TGCGCCAGCAGCCAAGTTGCAGGGGCGATCGATTCACCCCTCCACTTT	CASSQVAGAIDSPLHF
.	TRBV19	.	TRBJ2-4	TGTGCCAGTAGTGAGACAGAAAACATTCAGTACTTC	CASSETENIQYF
few	TRBV28	TRBD1	TRBJ1-2	TGTGCCAGCAGGAGACACGGGGACAGGGGAGAAGGCTACACCTTC	CASRRHGDRGEGYTF
.	TRBV9	.	TRBJ2-3	TGTGCCAGCAGCCCCAAGGTAGTAGCGGCTATCACAGATACGCAGTATTTT	CASSPKVVAAITDTQYF
.	TRBV5-1	.	TRBJ1-4	TGCGCCAGCAGCTTGGCAGGGGCGCCAGCTAATGAAAAACTGTTTTTT	CASSLAGAPANEKLFF
.	TRBV29-1	TRBD2	TRBJ2-7	TGCAGCGTTAGACTAGCGATCGAGCAGTACTTC	CSVRLAIEQYF
once	TRBV18	TRBD2	TRBJ2-7	TGTGCCAGCTCGGAGGGACTAGCGGGAGTCTACGAGCAGTACTTC	CASSEGLAGVYEQYF
.	TRBV27	TRBD1	TRBJ1-5	TGTGCCAGCAGTTCGGACAGGGGCAATCAGCCCCAGCATTTT	CASSSDRGNQPQHF
.	TRBV19	TRBD2	TRBJ2-2	TGTGCCAGTAGCAGACGGGAGGGCCCGTCCGGGGAGCTGTTTTTT	CASSRREGPSGELFF
.	TRBV11-3	TRBD2	TRBJ2-1	TGTGCCAGCAGCCTTCGGGGGGAGTACAATGAGCAGTTCTTC	CASSLRGEYNEQFF
.	TRBV12-5	TRBD1	TRBJ2-7	TGTGCTAGTGGTTTGACCCCCGGGACAGGGGCGGGTGAGCAGTACTTC	CASGLTPGTGAGEQYF
.	TRBV5-4	TRBD2	TRBJ2-1	TGTGCCAGCAGCCCGGGACTAGCGGGGGGGAATGAGCAGTTCTTC	CASSPGLAGGNEQFF
.	TRBV4-1	.	TRBJ2-2	TGCGCCAGCAGCTCACAAGATCGAAACACCGGGGAGCTGTTTTTT	CASSSQDRNTGELFF
.	TRBV5-4	.	TRBJ2-5	TGTGCCAGCAGCTTAGACAGCGCCCAAGAGACCCAGTACTTC	CASSLDSAQETQYF
.	TRBV7-8	.	TRBJ1-3	TGTGCCAGCAGCTTAGCAGGGGCGCTGGGAAACACCATATATTTT	CASSLAGALGNTIYF
.	TRBV7-9	TRBD2	TRBJ2-1	TGTTCCAGCAGCTCCAGGACTAGCGGGACCTCCTACAATGAGCAGTTCTTC	CSSSSRTSGTSYNEQFF
.	TRBV5-1	.	TRBJ2-7	TGCGCCAGCAGCTTTTTACCAGGGAGGTACGAGCAGTACTTC	CASSFLPGRYEQYF
.	TRBV7-2	TRBD2	TRBJ2-3	TGTGCCAGCAGCTTTCTTGCGGGAGGGCCCGTGGGAACGCAGTATTTT	CASSFLAGGPVGTQYF
few	TRBV5-1	.	TRBJ2-7	TGCGCCAGCAGCTTGGTCCTAGGAATCGAGCAGTACTTC	CASSLVLGIEQYF
once	TRBV7-9	.	TRBJ2-5	TGTGCCAGCAGGCCTTGGAACAGTAAGACCCAGTACTTC	CASRPWNSKTQYF
.	TRBV7-9	.	TRBJ2-1	TGTGCCAGCAGCTTTTCACAGGGAAGTGAGCAGTTCTTC	CASSFSQGSEQFF
.	TRBV9	TRBD1	TRBJ2-5	TGTGCCAGCAGCGTATGGACAGGGGGAGAGACCCAGTACTTC	CASSVWTGGETQYF
once	TRBV7-9	.	TRBJ2-7	TGTGCCAGCAGCTTACGTCAGGGAGGCGAGCAGTACTTC	CASSLRQGGEQYF
.	TRBV5-1	TRBD2	TRBJ2-1	TGCGCCAGCAGCACCGGGACTAGCGGGAGCCATGGAGAGCAGTTCTTC	CASSTGTSGSHGEQFF
.	TRBV30	.	TRBJ1-2	TGTGCCTGGATAGGTGGGGGGGGCGTGGGTTCAGGTGGCTACACCTTC	CAWIGGGGVGSGGYTF
.	TRBV5-1	TRBD2	TRBJ2-5	TGCGCCAGCAGCTTGAGGATAGCGGGAGTGGGAGAGACCCAGTACTTC	CASSLRIAGVGETQYF
.	TRBV12-5	TRBD1	TRBJ1-1	TGTGCTAGTGGCCAACTTACAGGGGTAGGGAAGAACACTGAAGCTTTCTTT	CASGQLTGVGKNTEAFF
.	TRBV6-4	TRBD2	TRBJ2-1	TGTGCCAGCCGGATAACTAGCGGGAGGATCAATGAGCAGTTCTTC	CASRITSGRINEQFF
.	TRBV4-2	TRBD1	TRBJ1-4	TGTGCCAGCAGCCAAGTAGGGGACAGGAATGAAAAACTGTTTTTT	CASSQVGDRNEKLFF
.	TRBV5-6	.	TRBJ1-2	TGTGCCAGCAGCTTGAAAGGGAGATATGGCTACACCTTC	CASSLKGRYGYTF
.	TRBV5-1	.	TRBJ1-1	TGCGCCAGCAGCCTAGGGGAACAGCAGAACACTGAAGCTTTCTTT	CASSLGEQQNTEAFF
.	TRBV14	TRBD1	TRBJ1-2	TGTGCCAGCAGCCGTATTCAAGGGGGCGCAGGAGGTGGCTACACCTTC	CASSRIQGGAGGGYTF
.	TRBV30	TRBD1	TRBJ1-1	TGTGCCAGGACAGGGCTTGGGAACACTGAAGCTTTCTTT	CARTGLGNTEAFF
.	TRBV27	.	TRBJ1-1	TGTGCCAGCAGTGCTAACCTGGACAGGAACACTGAAGCTTTCTTT	CASSANLDRNTEAFF
.	TRBV27	.	TRBJ2-5	TGTGCCAGCAGTTTATCTGACAGGCCCCAAGAGACCCAGTACTTC	CASSLSDRPQETQYF
few	TRBV7-9	.	TRBJ1-1	TGTGCCACCACAGATGCATCGAACACTGAAGCTTTCTTT	CATTDASNTEAFF
.	TRBV6-1	.	TRBJ1-5	TGTGCCAGCAGCCACGACAGGAACAATCAGCCCCAGCATTTT	CASSHDRNNQPQHF